These 9 T cell receptor beta chains were sequenced from one sample in a study of cytomegalovirus exposure and HLA in healthy donors. PCR involved 60 Vbeta and 13 Jbeta primers. Profiling relied on immunoSEQ multiplex PCR, and the TCRdb table lists in-frame clones only, not all of them. The sample records 100,000 or so clones, around 75% being singletons. Sequencing input: PBMCs. The receptor set was obtained from a man aged 40-49 years in good health and CMV-seronegative.

The chain joins TRBV18 to TRBJ1-1; D is unclear. Germline V gene data show CDR1 as KGHSH and CDR2 as LQKENI. Trimming removed 2 bases from V and 0 bases from J, with 10 bases in between. The CDR3 runs to 15 residues. In nucleotides, the CDR3 is TGTGCCAGCTCACCAGCATCCCTAATGAACACTGAAGCTTTCTTT. As protein: CASSPASLMNTEAFF.

The rearrangement uses TRBV4-1 and TRBJ1-1, with TRBD1 as a possible D gene (6 bases). The CDR3 has 15 residues. The ends were cut back, 2 bases at V and 4 bases at J, with 14 bases in the middle. Germline-derived CDR1 and CDR2 are MGHRA and YSYEKL. In DNA form, the CDR3 reads TGCGCCAGCAGCCAACCCCAGGGGATTAGCACTGAAGCTTTCTTT. It codes for CASSQPQGISTEAFF.

V is TRBV19 and J is TRBJ1-4; 10 nucleotides line up with TRBD1. Germline CDR1 is LNHDA and CDR2 is SQIVND (reference sequence). The CDR3 extends over 14 amino acids. The V segment lost 9 bases and the J segment 6 bases; nucleotides outside the gene matches: 7. CDR3 DNA sequence: TGTGCCAGCCATCCGACAGGGGGCTATGAAAAACTGTTTTTT. Protein product: CASHPTGGYEKLFF. The full variable domain, its missing parts supplied by reference TRBV19 and TRBJ1-4, is DGGITQSPKYLFRKEGQNVTLSCEQNLNHDAMYWYRQDPGQGLRLIYYSQIVNDFQKGDIAEGYSVSREKKESFPLTVTSAQKNPTAFYLCASHPTGGYEKLFFGSGTQLSVL.

Concerning this clone itself: This sample also contains other DNA sequences that code for the same CDR3. For the CDR3, the DNA is TGCGCCAGCACAACAGGACCCTATAGCAATCAGCCCCAGCATTTT. It translates to CASTTGPYSNQPQHF. V and J are TRBV10-1 and TRBJ1-5; TRBD1 might be the D (5 bases). This CDR3 contains 15 residues. V shed 7 bases and J shed 0 bases, with 13 bases lying between them. Germline V CDR1 and CDR2: WNHNN, SYGVQD (reference sequence).

This clone was counted once. The J gene is TRBJ2-3, the V gene TRBV7-9; no clear D. The CDR3 consists of 10 residues. Deletions cut 11 bases from V and 2 bases from J, with 5 bases between. Germline values: CDR1 SEHNR, CDR2 FQNEAQ (reference sequence). In nucleotides, the CDR3 is TGTGCCGTAAACACAGATACGCAGTATTTT. Translated, it gives CAVNTDTQYF. Supplemented by reference TRBV7-9 and TRBJ2-3, the full variable domain reads DTGVSQNPRHKITKRGQNVTFRCDPISEHNRLYWYRQTLGQGPEFLTYFQNEAQLEKSRLLSDRFSAERPKGSFSTLEIQRTEQGDSAMYLCAVNTDTQYFGPGTRLTVL.

This clone has a handful of counts. The chain employs TRBV4-1 and TRBJ2-3; 9 bases agree with TRBD2. J lost 1 base, V lost 0 bases, and 2 bases had no gene match. The CDR3 runs to 16 residues. Germline V gives CDR1 MGHRA, CDR2 YSYEKL. CDR3: CASSQEERGGTDTQYF. As DNA, the CDR3 is TGCGCCAGCAGCCAAGAGGAGCGGGGGGGCACAGATACGCAGTATTTT.

There are a few counts of this clone. The chain employs TRBV19 and TRBJ2-7; 12 bases line up with TRBD1. Germline CDR1 and CDR2: LNHDA and SQIVND (reference sequence). This CDR3 comprises 16 residues. J lost 6 bases, V lost 9 bases, and 15 bases had no gene match. CDR3 in DNA: TGTGCCAGCCCAGACCCGAGGGACAGGGGGCAGGGCGAGCAGTACTTC. Encoded protein: CASPDPRDRGQGEQYF.

J is TRBJ2-2 and V is TRBV5-6; TRBD1 is a possible D gene (6 bases). The germline V and J ends were trimmed by 2 bases and 1 base, with 6 bases remaining between them. The CDR3 covers 14 residues. Germline loops: CDR1 SGHDT, CDR2 YYEEEE. CDR3 in DNA: TGTGCCAGCAGCTTCAGGGGGAACACCGGGGAGCTGTTTTTT. It encodes CASSFRGNTGELFF.

This chain joins TRBV7-3 and TRBJ2-3; no clear D. With 5 bases removed from V and 3 bases from J, the gap between germline ends came to 12 bases. Germline V gives CDR1 SGHTA, CDR2 FQGTGA. The CDR3 is 14 amino acids. The CDR3, as DNA: TGTGCCAGCAGCCGATATCTAGAAACAGATACGCAGTATTTT. Translating it yields CASSRYLETDTQYF. The full variable domain, rest sourced from reference TRBV7-3 and TRBJ2-3, is GAGVSQTPSNKVTEKGKYVELRCDPISGHTALYWYRQSLGQGPEFLIYFQGTGAADDSGLPNDRFFAVRPEGSVSTLKIQRTERGDSAVYLCASSRYLETDTQYFGPGTRLTVL.